The following is a T cell receptor (beta chain) sequence with its context. The source of the sample is a study of blood T cell repertoires in COVID-19. Per the authors' pipeline: By means of reference gene primer amplification, nucleated cell counts were estimated. Assay used: immunoSEQ multiplex PCR; TCRdb lists only in-frame clones, some missing. That table gives V, J and clone size, and the DNA gave D and trimming. This table holds approximately 100,000 clones, 60% to 80% found once. This sequence originates from a human donor with acute or convalescent COVID-19. The donor label of this sample is uncertain. Material for sequencing was peripheral blood.

The CDR3 loop is CASSQGDRQNYEQYF. The CDR3 DNA sequence: TGTGCCAGCAGCCAAGGGGACAGGCAGAACTACGAGCAGTACTTC. The J gene is TRBJ2-7, the V gene TRBV4-2; 8 bases are shared with TRBD1. Germline V gene lookup returns CDR1 LGHNA and CDR2 YNFKEQ. With V trimmed by 1 base and J by 3 bases, 5 bases remained unmatched. The CDR3 has 15 residues.